Below, 27 T cell receptor beta chains from the same sample are listed, as sequenced in a study of blood T cells in healthy people across ages. PCR was performed a second time for about 7 to 12 cycles using a sample-barcoded 5' primer and a J-beta primer mix. TCRdb re-derived calls from the 5' RACE reads in MiXCR, one entry per CDR3 protein. The sample includes some 880,000 distinct CDR3 sequences, 36% seen only once; the top ten take under 15%. Sequencing was performed on blood. The receptor source for this set is a man younger than 30 in good health.

The chain links TRBV7-2 to TRBJ2-3, with 10 bases matching TRBD2. The germline V gene encodes CDR1 SGHTA and CDR2 FQGNSA. After removal of 8 bases from V and 4 bases from J, the junction contained 6 bases not matched to a gene. This CDR3 comprises 14 residues. CDR3 loop: CASATSGGADTQYF. CDR3 nucleotide sequence: TGTGCCAGCGCCACCAGCGGGGGGGCAGATACGCAGTATTTT.

The chain uses TRBV20-1 and TRBJ1-5; TRBD1 might be the D (5 bases). The CDR3 spans 14 residues. Trimming cost V 6 bases and J 0 bases, with 12 bases left between them. CDR1 and CDR2 from the germline V gene are DFQATT and SNEGSKA (reference sequence). The CDR3 DNA reads as TGCAGTGCCGAGGGAGGGGTTAGCAATCAGCCCCAGCATTTT. Translated: CSAEGGVSNQPQHF.

The chain combines TRBV20-1 with TRBJ2-2; D may be TRBD1 (5 bases). The germline CDR1 and CDR2 sequences are DFQATT and SNEGSKA (reference sequence). Trimming shortened V by 3 bases and J by 3 bases, and 14 bases separated the two germline ends. CDR3 length: 15 residues. The CDR3 DNA sequence: TGCAGTGCTAGGTTAGGGGAAAGAGACACCGGGGAGCTGTTTTTT. It is translated as CSARLGERDTGELFF.

In this sample, this clonotype turned up a few times. V gene TRBV12-3 or TRBV12-4 combines with J gene TRBJ2-4; D uncertain. V lost 2 bases to trimming and J lost 6 bases, with 5 bases between them. The CDR3 extends over 12 amino acids. The CDR3 sequence is CASSLRVNIQYF. The CDR3 DNA reads as TGTGCCAGCAGTTTAAGGGTAAACATTCAGTACTTC.

Only a few counts were recorded for this clonotype. The chain recombines TRBV20-1 with TRBJ1-5, with a weak D call TRBD1 (5 bases). The CDR3 extends over 17 amino acids. V lost 4 bases, J lost 2 bases, and 21 bases lay in between. CDR1 DFQATT and CDR2 SNEGSKA come from the germline V gene (reference sequence). CDR3 DNA sequence: TGCAGTGCTAAGGAAGGGAAGTATCGGGGGGGCAATCAGCCCCAGCATTTT. Translated: CSAKEGKYRGGNQPQHF.

This clonotype was picked up a small number of times. The rearrangement links TRBV28 to TRBJ1-2; D may be TRBD1 (5 bases). Germline assignment: CDR1 MDHEN and CDR2 SYDVKM. The V and J ends lost 3 bases and 8 bases respectively, with 22 bases between them. The length of the CDR3 is 16 residues. The chain's CDR3 is CASSFWNSSFGGGYTF. The CDR3 bases are TGTGCCAGCAGTTTTTGGAACAGCTCGTTCGGGGGGGGCTACACCTTC.

The chain recombines TRBV4-1 with TRBJ2-1, with 9 bases aligning to TRBD1. V shed 4 bases, J shed 10 bases, and the junction held 8 bases outside the gene matches. CDR1 and CDR2 (germline): MGHRA, YSYEKL. The CDR3 extends over 14 amino acids. The CDR3 coding sequence is TGCGCCAGCAGCCGGTCCGGGACAGGGAAGGAGCAGTTCTTC. It encodes CASSRSGTGKEQFF.

The table lists this clonotype with a few counts. The chain has TRBV10-3 and TRBJ2-1; 9 bases match TRBD1. With 2 bases clipped from V and 7 bases from J, the junction kept 12 bases outside the gene matches. The germline CDR1 and CDR2 sequences are ENHRY and SYGVKD. CDR3 length equals 17 residues. In DNA, the CDR3 is TGTGCCATCAGTGAGGGTCGGGGACAGGGCAAGAGTAATGAGCAGTTCTTC. This codes for CAISEGRGQGKSNEQFF.

This clonotype was seen more than once but under ten times. The CDR3 nucleotides are TGTGCCAGCAGCCCCCGGTTGGACACCTTC. Translating it yields CASSPRLDTF. V is TRBV9 and J is TRBJ1-2; unclear D gene. The CDR3 sequence is 10 residues long. The germline gives CDR1 SGDLS, CDR2 YYNGEE. With 4 bases removed from V and 12 bases from J, the gap between germline ends came to 10 bases.

This clonotype has just a few counts. The genes are TRBV5-1 and TRBJ2-3, with TRBD1 as a possible D gene (6 bases). The V gene lost 4 bases and the J gene lost 0 bases, with 15 bases spanning the gap. This CDR3 contains 16 residues. The germline V gene encodes CDR1 SGHRS and CDR2 YFSETQ. The CDR3 sequence is CASSASGTTSTDTQYF. The DNA of the CDR3 is TGCGCCAGCAGCGCCTCCGGGACAACGAGCACAGATACGCAGTATTTT.

The chain combines TRBV12-3 or TRBV12-4 with TRBJ1-1; D is undetermined. V lost 5 bases and J lost 4, with 11 bases in between. CDR3 length equals 13 residues. CDR3 amino acids: CASSVIRSTEAFF. The CDR3 DNA reads as TGTGCCAGCAGTGTGATCCGGAGCACTGAAGCTTTCTTT.

The rearrangement links TRBV9 to TRBJ2-2; 7 positions match TRBD1. This CDR3 comprises 16 residues. The ends lost 3 bases at V and 6 bases at J; junction bases unmatched: 11. Germline CDR1 and CDR2: SGDLS and YYNGEE. The CDR3, as DNA: TGTGCCAGCAGCGCCGACCCGACAGGGTCAGCCGGGGAGCTGTTTTTT. This gives the protein CASSADPTGSAGELFF.

Points on this clonotype: A much larger clone is a single base away; this may be a read error. This CDR3 fails to terminate in the conserved phenylalanine or tryptophan, so it likely reflects a read error. This chain joins TRBV27 and TRBJ2-1, with D possibly matching TRBD2 (5 bases). V was clipped by 2 bases and J by 7 bases, with 12 bases between them. Germline values: CDR1 MNHEY, CDR2 SMNVEV (reference sequence). The length of the CDR3 is 14 residues. Here the CDR3 reads CASSLGLALNEQFL. The CDR3 nucleotides are TGTGCCAGCAGTTTAGGGCTAGCTTTGAATGAGCAGTTCTTG.

The chain combines TRBV12-3 or TRBV12-4 with TRBJ2-1, with 15 bases lining up with TRBD2. Trimming took 6 bases from V and 5 from J; bases not matched to a gene: 8. CDR3 size: 17 residues. The DNA of the CDR3 is TGTGCCAGCAGGGGAGGGACTAGCGGGAGGACAAACAATGAGCAGTTCTTC. Its protein is CASRGGTSGRTNNEQFF.

The CDR3 loop reads CASSQDGKSFKYYEQYF. In DNA, the CDR3 is TGTGCCAGCAGCCAAGACGGCAAGTCCTTCAAATATTACGAGCAGTACTTC. The chain carries TRBV3-1 and TRBJ2-7; D unresolved. Trimming took off 0 bases at V and 4 bases at J, with 19 bases between the two ends. CDR1 LGHDT and CDR2 YNNKEL come from the germline V gene (reference sequence). The CDR3 is made up of 17 amino acids.

This clonotype was picked up a small number of times. This sequence joins TRBV11-2 and TRBJ2-1; 9 positions match TRBD1. This CDR3 comprises 16 residues. Germline CDR1 is SGHAT and CDR2 is FQNNGV. V shed 2 bases and J 6 bases; nucleotides not matched to a gene: 8. The chain's CDR3 is CASSLLAGTGTNEQFF. CDR3 nucleotide sequence: TGTGCCAGCAGCTTACTCGCCGGGACAGGGACCAATGAGCAGTTCTTC.

This chain links TRBV7-2 with TRBJ2-1; D is perhaps TRBD1 or TRBD2 (5 bases each). The V end lost 5 bases, the J end lost 3 bases, and 17 bases lay between the germline ends. Germline V gives CDR1 SGHTA, CDR2 FQGNSA. The CDR3 sequence is 16 residues long. The CDR3 DNA reads TGTGCCAGCAGCCCGGTGGGGGAGCCCCTCTACAATGAGCAGTTCTTC. The encoded protein is CASSPVGEPLYNEQFF.

The rearrangement joins TRBV29-1 to TRBJ2-7, with D maybe TRBD1 (6 bases). V lost 2 bases to trimming and J lost 4 bases, with 18 bases between them. CDR3 length equals 15 residues. Per germline, CDR1 SQVTM and CDR2 ANQGSEA. CDR3 in DNA: TGCAGCGTTGAAATGATTGGGGGCAAGCGGTACGAGCAGTACTTC. Translating it yields CSVEMIGGKRYEQYF.

The rearrangement links TRBV28 to TRBJ2-3, with TRBD2 as a possible D gene (6 bases). This CDR3 region has 17 residues. Germline-derived CDR1 and CDR2 are MDHEN and SYDVKM. V was shortened by 3 bases and J by 1 base, with 17 bases between the two germline ends. The chain's CDR3 is CASSLFPWRDRTDTQYF. The CDR3 nucleotides are TGTGCCAGCAGTTTGTTCCCTTGGAGGGACCGCACAGATACGCAGTATTTT.

This clonotype was seen a handful of times. This chain connects TRBV7-9 to TRBJ2-1; D is ambiguous. This CDR3 is 16 amino acids long. The ends were cut back, 5 bases at V and 10 bases at J, with 24 bases in the middle. Germline CDR1 and CDR2: SEHNR and FQNEAQ (reference sequence). This chain's CDR3 is CASSHPPRNPLWEQFF. CDR3 bases: TGTGCCAGCAGCCACCCACCGAGGAACCCCCTCTGGGAGCAGTTCTTC.

Concerning this clonotype: This may come from a read error, since a much larger clone is one base off. The gene calls are TRBV11-3 and TRBJ2-5, with no clear D. CDR3 length: 13 residues. V was cut by 1 base and J by 11 bases, with 14 bases left in between. Germline lookup yields CDR1 SGHNT and CDR2 YENEEA. CDR3 sequence reads: CASSLGVRNEQYF. In DNA form, the CDR3 reads TGTGCCAGCAGCTTAGGTGTGCGCAATGAGCAGTACTTC.

This clonotype was seen only a few times. This chain links TRBV9 with TRBJ1-6, with TRBD1 as a possible D gene (5 bases). Germline CDR1 and CDR2: SGDLS and YYNGEE. This CDR3 is 16 amino acids long. Trimming left V 0 bases short and J 5 bases short, with 12 bases between. This CDR3 reads CASSVVPTGDNSPLHF. For the CDR3, the DNA is TGTGCCAGCAGCGTAGTCCCCACAGGAGATAATTCACCCCTCCACTTT.

This clonotype was seen only once. With a much larger clone just one base away, this may be a read error. The rearrangement joins TRBV18 to TRBJ1-2; no clear D gene. The V gene lost 3 bases and the J gene lost 3 bases, with 11 bases spanning the gap. The CDR3 runs 14 residues. Germline CDR1 is KGHSH and CDR2 is LQKENI. CDR3 amino acids: CASSPIGKDYGYTF. DNA for the CDR3: TGTGCCAGCTCACCGATAGGGAAGGACTATGGCTACACCTTC.

This chain links TRBV2 with TRBJ2-5; D perhaps matches TRBD1 (5 bases). The germline CDR1 and CDR2 sequences are SNHLY and FYNNEI. V lost 8 bases to trimming and J lost 11 bases, with 21 bases between them. CDR3 length: 13 amino acids. CDR3 sequence (DNA): TGTGCCAGCCACAAAGGGGCATACAATGAGCAGTACTTC. Its protein product is CASHKGAYNEQYF.

The chain links TRBV7-9 to TRBJ2-3, with no clear D. V lost 0 bases and J 7 bases, leaving 11 bases between the germline ends. The CDR3 spans 14 residues. Germline loops: CDR1 SEHNR, CDR2 FQNEAQ (reference sequence). CDR3 bases: TGTGCCAGCAGCTTAGCCGCACAGAGTAATACGCAGTATTTT. Encoded protein: CASSLAAQSNTQYF.

V gene TRBV5-4 combines with J gene TRBJ1-6, with D uncertain. Germline CDR1 SGHNT, CDR2 YYREEE (reference sequence). CDR3 length: 15 amino acids. V lost 4 bases and J lost 6, with 14 bases in between. CDR3 sequence reads: CASSTAESFNSPLHF. Here the CDR3 DNA reads TGTGCCAGCAGCACTGCGGAAAGTTTTAATTCACCCCTCCACTTT.

Written as DNA, the CDR3 is TGCAGCTGCTACATGGGGGGCACTGAAGCTTTCTTT. As protein: CSCYMGGTEAFF. This chain links TRBV20-1 with TRBJ1-1; possible D gene TRBD1, 5 bases. The CDR3 is 12 residues long. Per germline, CDR1 DFQATT and CDR2 SNEGSKA (reference sequence).